This TCR beta chain was observed in a study of T cells in Graves' hyperthyroidism and ophthalmopathy. Study details: Peripheral blood draws took place at initial diagnosis, ahead of any treatment.

Germline CDR1 reads SQVTM; CDR2 reads ANQGSEA. The CDR3 is 14 residues long. The V and J ends lost 4 bases and 3 bases, in that order; junction bases with no gene match: 5. Patients were aged 18 to 65, had disease duration under 2 months, and had newly diagnosed hyperthyroidism. About this clonotype itself: Antigen: not known.

Findings of the study overall: The blood repertoire included most of the expanded thyroid clonotypes above 0.001.

The investigators amplified TCR beta CDR3 regions from RNA transcripts. RT-PCR in the first round (using the HTBI primer set) targeted the TCR CDR3. TCRdb processed the multiplex PCR reads anew with MiXCR; each CDR3 protein has one entry. Among fewer than 350,000 distinct CDR3 sequences, roughly 21% were seen once, and the ten largest hold about 50%. The receptor comes from a woman in her forties or fifties with Graves' hyperthyroidism. J is TRBJ2-1 and V is TRBV29-1; 8 nucleotides align to TRBD2. The source material was blood. In DNA form, the CDR3 reads TGCAGCGTTGGAAGCGGGAGTGTCTACAATGAGCAGTTCTTC. It codes for CSVGSGSVYNEQFF.